This TCR beta chain was identified during a study of shared clonotypes between healthy human individuals. The CDR3 length is 13 residues. CDR1 and CDR2 from the germline V gene are SGHDT and YYEEEE. V trimming: 5 bases; J trimming: 8 bases; junction bases outside the gene matches: 4. DNA input for the unsorted PBMC replicate PCRs was around 0.3 ug, some 29,000 T cell genomes. The table came from immunoSEQ multiplex PCR; TCRdb's copy has only in-frame clones and leaves some out. The sample holds roughly 500,000 clones, roughly 80% seen once. This receptor was obtained from a woman aged 40 to 50 in good health. Some clones in this sample may be carry-over from other donors' samples. The sample comprised PBMCs. The chain has TRBV5-6 and TRBJ1-2; the match to TRBD1 covers 12 bases. The CDR3 sequence: CASRGTGGAGYTF. DNA for the CDR3: TGTGCCAGCAGAGGGACAGGGGGCGCGGGCTACACCTTC.